The 6 T cell receptor beta chains given below trace back to one sample, sequenced in a study of blood T cells in healthy people across ages. With a J-beta primer mix and a sample-barcoded 5' primer, a second PCR ran about 6 to 11 cycles. TCRdb recomputed calls from the 5' RACE reads with MiXCR, one row per CDR3 protein. This sample yields roughly 860,000 distinct CDR3 sequences, of which around 68% are seen a single time; 28% belongs to the top ten. The sequenced sample was blood. The receptors derive from a man aged 25 to 40 in good health.

The chain uses TRBV6-2 or TRBV6-3 and TRBJ2-1, with 8 bases that match TRBD2. V lost 2 bases, J lost 4 bases, and 4 bases stayed unmatched. The CDR3 loop spans 15 amino acids. Germline lookup yields CDR1 MNHEY and CDR2 SVGEGT. The CDR3 spells CASSYPGGGYNEQFF. The CDR3 nucleotides read TGTGCCAGCAGTTACCCTGGCGGGGGGTACAATGAGCAGTTCTTC.

This clonotype showed up just once. The chain links TRBV5-1 to TRBJ1-6, with 8 bases aligning to TRBD1. This CDR3 spans 16 amino acids. Unmatched junction bases numbered 4, after V lost 0 bases and J lost 5 bases. In germline, CDR1 is SGHRS, CDR2 YFSETQ. The CDR3 DNA reads as TGCGCCAGCAGCTTGGTCGGACAGGGCAATAATTCACCCCTCCACTTT. Protein: CASSLVGQGNNSPLHF.

The chain has TRBV7-8 and TRBJ1-4; a weak D match, TRBD1 (6 bases). Germline V gives CDR1 SGHVS, CDR2 FQNEAQ. The CDR3 is made up of 16 amino acids. Trimming removed 2 bases from V and 3 bases from J, with 13 bases in between. CDR3 bases: TGTGCCAGCAGCTTAAGAAACAGGGTCCCTAATGAAAAACTGTTTTTT. This codes for CASSLRNRVPNEKLFF.

This chain connects TRBV14 to TRBJ1-1; the match to TRBD1 covers 8 bases. The CDR3 runs 16 residues. Per germline, CDR1 SGHDN and CDR2 FVKESK. V lost 4 bases to trimming and J lost 0 bases; unmatched junction nucleotides: 7. CDR3 region: CASSRGWDRLNTEAFF. Written as DNA, the CDR3 is TGTGCCAGCAGCCGGGGCTGGGACAGGCTGAACACTGAAGCTTTCTTT.

This clonotype came up a few times. The chain uses TRBV7-2 and TRBJ1-2, with D uncertain. This CDR3 has 13 amino acids. The germline CDR1 and CDR2 sequences are SGHTA and FQGNSA. V was trimmed by 1 base and J by 4 bases, leaving 7 bases between them. CDR3 in DNA: TGTGCCAGCAGCTTAGACCGATCCTATGGCTACACCTTC. Translating gives CASSLDRSYGYTF.

This clonotype was seen at least ten times. J is TRBJ2-7 and V is TRBV20-1; D remains unclear. The CDR3 runs to 14 residues. The V gene's germline CDR1 is DFQATT and CDR2 SNEGSKA (reference sequence). V dropped 6 bases and J dropped 2 bases, with 17 bases sitting between them. The CDR3 DNA is TGCAGTGCACACGTAGCCGGATCCACCTACGAGCAGTACTTC. Encoded protein: CSAHVAGSTYEQYF.